The 10 T cell receptor beta chains reported below all come from one sample, sequenced in a study of blood T cell repertoires in COVID-19. The protocol was immunoSEQ multiplex PCR, while the TCRdb copy is restricted to in-frame clones and leaves out a portion. Of about 150,000 clones listed, about nine tenths are singletons. The sequencing input was peripheral blood. The origin of the receptors is a man aged 50 to 60 who had recovered from COVID-19.

This clone was seen just once. The chain uses TRBV9 and TRBJ2-3; 12 nucleotides align to TRBD2. J was trimmed by 2 bases and V by 0 bases; bases with no gene match: 13. CDR1 and CDR2 from the germline V gene are SGDLS and YYNGEE. This CDR3 has 20 amino acids. The CDR3 bases are TGTGCCAGCAGCGTAGTAGGTCTAGCGGGGGGGCAGGGTATCACAGATACGCAGTATTTT. This encodes CASSVVGLAGGQGITDTQYF.

The CDR3 nucleotides read TGTGCCAGCAGCTTACTCGGCTACAATGAGCAGTTCTTC. Translated: CASSLLGYNEQFF. V usage is TRBV7-2 and J usage is TRBJ2-1; D remains ambiguous. Per the germline V gene, CDR1 is SGHTA and CDR2 is FQGNSA. This CDR3 region has 13 residues. Between the trimmed V and J ends, which lost 2 bases and 3 bases, there was a span of 5 bases.

The rearrangement links TRBV6-2 or TRBV6-3 to TRBJ2-1, with D perhaps matching TRBD1 (6 bases). Germline lookup yields CDR1 MNHEY and CDR2 SVGEGT. CDR3 length: 15 residues. With 5 bases removed from V and 6 bases from J, the gap between germline ends came to 17 bases. DNA of the CDR3: TGTGCCAGCAGTAGAAGCGACGAAGGGGGCAATGAGCAGTTCTTC. It specifies CASSRSDEGGNEQFF.

The chain employs TRBV6-5 and TRBJ1-3, with D unresolved. Per the germline V gene, CDR1 is MNHEY and CDR2 is SVGAGI. Deletions cut 8 bases from V and 0 bases from J, with 14 bases between. The CDR3 is 15 amino acids. CDR3 in amino acids: CASYNSHLSGNTIYF. Written as DNA, the CDR3 is TGTGCCAGCTATAACAGCCATCTCTCTGGAAACACCATATATTTT.

This chain joins TRBV2 and TRBJ1-2, with TRBD1 identical over 11 bases. CDR3 size: 13 residues. Germline loops: CDR1 SNHLY, CDR2 FYNNEI. V gave up 5 bases and J gave up 8 bases; unmatched junction bases: 4. The CDR3 spells CASSPDRGQGYTF. CDR3 nucleotide sequence: TGTGCCAGCAGTCCGGACAGGGGGCAGGGCTACACCTTC.

The V and J genes are TRBV19 and TRBJ1-2, with TRBD1 as a possible D gene (6 bases). The V end lost 6 bases, the J end lost 3 bases, and 11 bases lay between the germline ends. From germline, CDR1 is LNHDA and CDR2 SQIVND (reference sequence). This CDR3 spans 13 amino acids. CDR3 in DNA: TGTGCCAGTAGGTTGGGGGCGGACTATGGCTACACCTTC. Its translation: CASRLGADYGYTF.

V usage is TRBV30 and J usage is TRBJ1-2; D possibly corresponds to TRBD1 (6 bases). Germline V gene sequence: CDR1 GTSNPN, CDR2 SVGIG (reference sequence). Between the trimmed V and J ends, which lost 0 bases and 2 bases, there was a span of 19 bases. The CDR3 length is 17 residues. The CDR3 loop is CAWSVPFSGQLNYGYTF. CDR3 DNA sequence: TGTGCCTGGAGTGTACCCTTTTCTGGACAGTTAAACTATGGCTACACCTTC.

As DNA, the CDR3 is TGTGCCACCAGTGAAAGACAGGGAGCGGGCTACACCTTC. It yields the protein CATSERQGAGYTF. This sequence joins TRBV24-1 and TRBJ1-2; 7 nucleotides line up with TRBD1. V gave up 4 bases and J gave up 8 bases; unmatched junction bases: 6. CDR1 is KGHDR and CDR2 is SFDVKD in the germline V gene. The CDR3 is made up of 13 amino acids.

This rearrangement joins TRBV5-6 to TRBJ1-2, with D tentatively TRBD1 (6 bases). Trimming removed 0 bases from V and 2 bases from J, with 8 bases in between. CDR3 length: 14 residues. The V gene's germline CDR1 is SGHDT and CDR2 YYEEEE. CDR3 residues: CASSLVQGNYGYTF. CDR3 sequence (DNA): TGTGCCAGCAGCTTGGTTCAGGGGAACTATGGCTACACCTTC. The whole variable domain, filled in from reference TRBV5-6 and TRBJ1-2, reads DAGVTQSPTHLIKTRGQQVTLRCSPKSGHDTVSWYQQALGQGPQFIFQYYEEEERQRGNFPDRFSGHQFPNYSSELNVNALLLGDSALYLCASSLVQGNYGYTFGSGTRLTVV.

This chain uses TRBV3-1 (or the pseudogene TRBV3-2) with TRBJ1-1; 7 bases are shared with TRBD1. This CDR3 has 15 residues. V lost 5 bases to trimming and J lost 1 base; unmatched junction nucleotides: 7. Germline CDR1 is LGHDT and CDR2 is YNNKEL (reference sequence). CDR3 DNA sequence: TGTGCCAGCAGCTGGCGGGACAGCGCGAACACTGAAGCTTTCTTT. Translated, it gives CASSWRDSANTEAFF.